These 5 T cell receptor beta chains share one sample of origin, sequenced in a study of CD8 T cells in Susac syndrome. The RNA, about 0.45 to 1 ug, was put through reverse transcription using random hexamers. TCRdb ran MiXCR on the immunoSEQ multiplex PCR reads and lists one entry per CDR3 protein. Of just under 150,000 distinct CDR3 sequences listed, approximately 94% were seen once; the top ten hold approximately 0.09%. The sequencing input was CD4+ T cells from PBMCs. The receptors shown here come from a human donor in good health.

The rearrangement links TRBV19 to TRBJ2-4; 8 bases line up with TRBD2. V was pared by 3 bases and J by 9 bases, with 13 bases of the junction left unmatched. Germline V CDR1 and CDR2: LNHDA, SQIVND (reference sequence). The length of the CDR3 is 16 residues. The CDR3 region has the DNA TGTGCCAGTAGTATTCAAGCGGGAGCTGGAATTAGCATTCAGTACTTC. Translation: CASSIQAGAGISIQYF.

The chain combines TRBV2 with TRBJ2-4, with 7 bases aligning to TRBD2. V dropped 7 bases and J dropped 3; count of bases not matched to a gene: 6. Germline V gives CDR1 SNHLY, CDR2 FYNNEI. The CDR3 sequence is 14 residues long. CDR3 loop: CASKREISKNIQYF. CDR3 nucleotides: TGTGCCAGCAAGCGGGAAATCAGCAAAAACATTCAGTACTTC.

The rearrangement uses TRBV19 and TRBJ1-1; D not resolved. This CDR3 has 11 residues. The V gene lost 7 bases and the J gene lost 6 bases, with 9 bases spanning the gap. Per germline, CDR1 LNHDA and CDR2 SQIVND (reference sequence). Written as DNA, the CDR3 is TGTGCCAGTACCCCTCGAGCTGAAGCTTTCTTT. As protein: CASTPRAEAFF.

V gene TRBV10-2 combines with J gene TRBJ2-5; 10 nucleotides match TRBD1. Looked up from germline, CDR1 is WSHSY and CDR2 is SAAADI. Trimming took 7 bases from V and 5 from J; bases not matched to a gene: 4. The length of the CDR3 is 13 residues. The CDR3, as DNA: TGCGCCAGCACGGGGACAGGGGTGGAGACCCAGTACTTC. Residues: CASTGTGVETQYF.

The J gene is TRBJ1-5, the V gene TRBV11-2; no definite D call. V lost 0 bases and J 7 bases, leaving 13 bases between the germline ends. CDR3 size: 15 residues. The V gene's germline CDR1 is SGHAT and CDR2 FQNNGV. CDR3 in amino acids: CASSLDGKGGQPQHF. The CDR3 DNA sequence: TGTGCCAGCAGCTTAGATGGCAAGGGCGGGCAGCCCCAGCATTTT. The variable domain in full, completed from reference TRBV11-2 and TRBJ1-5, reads EAGVAQSPRYKIIEKRQSVAFWCNPISGHATLYWYQQILGQGPKLLIQFQNNGVVDDSQLPKDRFSAERLKGVDSTLKIQPAKLEDSAVYLCASSLDGKGGQPQHFGDGTRLSIL.